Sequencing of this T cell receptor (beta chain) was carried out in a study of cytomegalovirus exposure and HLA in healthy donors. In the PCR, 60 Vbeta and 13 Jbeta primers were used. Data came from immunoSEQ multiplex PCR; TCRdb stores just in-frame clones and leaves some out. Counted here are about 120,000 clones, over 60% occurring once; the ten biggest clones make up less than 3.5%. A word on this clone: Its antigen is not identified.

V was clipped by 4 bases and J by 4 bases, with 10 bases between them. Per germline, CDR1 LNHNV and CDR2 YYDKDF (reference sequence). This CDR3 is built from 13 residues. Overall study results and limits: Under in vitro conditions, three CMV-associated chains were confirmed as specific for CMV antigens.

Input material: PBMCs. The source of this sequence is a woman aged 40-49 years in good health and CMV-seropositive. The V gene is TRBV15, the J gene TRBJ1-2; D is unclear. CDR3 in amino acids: CATSTRRSYGYTF. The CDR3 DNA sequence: TGTGCCACCAGCACCAGACGGAGCTATGGCTACACCTTC.